This T cell receptor (beta chain) was sequenced in a study of blood T cells in healthy people across ages. A second PCR of 7 to 11 cycles used a sample-barcoded 5' primer and a J-beta primer mix. The authors tagged each cDNA molecule using a template-switch adaptor with 12 random nucleotides. In TCRdb, the 5' RACE reads were re-called with MiXCR into one record per CDR3 protein. The sample records fewer than 2,000,000 distinct CDR3 sequences, 35% to 50% being singletons. In the case of this clonotype: Its ends do not fully match the called genes, so a read error is possible.

CDR3 length: 18 residues. Germline V gives CDR1 ENHRY, CDR2 SYGVKD. Sequencing was carried out using blood. The receptor's source is a human donor in good health. This chain links TRBV10-3 with TRBJ2-6; 7 bases agree with TRBD1. CDR3 DNA sequence: TGTGCCTTCAGTGACCACACAGGGGCCCGCTCTGGGGCCAACGTCCTGACTTTC. Translation: CAFSDHTGARSGANVLTF.